Presented here are 2 T cell receptor beta chains from one specimen sequenced in a study of cytomegalovirus exposure and HLA in healthy donors. Primers for the PCR totalled 60 Vbeta and 13 Jbeta. Data came from immunoSEQ multiplex PCR; TCRdb stores just in-frame clones and leaves some out. The data hold about 190,000 clones, with about 81% observed a single time. The source material was PBMCs. Receptor source: a woman in her late teens or twenties in good health and CMV-seropositive.

J is TRBJ1-1 and V is TRBV19, with 7 bases aligning to TRBD1. This CDR3 has 15 residues. J lost 5 bases, V lost 0 bases, and 6 bases had no gene match. The germline V gene has CDR1 LNHDA and CDR2 SQIVND (reference sequence). The CDR3 DNA sequence: TGTGCCAGTAGTATAGAGAGGGGGCAGGAGACTGAAGCTTTCTTT. This translates into CASSIERGQETEAFF.

This chain connects TRBV6-4 to TRBJ2-7; TRBD1 might be the D (5 bases). The CDR3 sequence is 14 residues long. Trimming pared 4 bases from V and 3 bases from J, leaving 13 bases between. The V gene's germline CDR1 is MRHNA and CDR2 SNTAGT. Here the CDR3 reads CASSVGEEGYEQYF. CDR3 sequence (DNA): TGTGCCAGCAGTGTAGGGGAAGAAGGCTACGAGCAGTACTTC.